These 2 T cell receptor beta chains came from one sample sequenced in a study of T cell responses to AZD1222 COVID-19 vaccine. The assay was immunoSEQ multiplex PCR, and TCRdb's table has in-frame clones only and misses some. The sample yields under 35,000 clones, 80% to 95% seen once. Sequencing was performed on peripheral blood, taken on day 0 of AZD1222 vaccination. Receptor source: an adult in good health.

The chain couples TRBV21-1 to TRBJ2-7; the D segment call TRBD1 is taken from the table without a DNA check. TRBV21-1 is reported as a pseudogene. The CDR3 has 15 amino acids. CDR3 region: CARAKRDRTCNEQYF. The CDR3 DNA sequence: TGTGCCAGGGCAAAGAGGGACAGGACTTGCAACGAGCAGTACTTC.

The V gene is TRBV21-1, the J gene TRBJ2-7. TRBV21-1 is annotated as a pseudogene. The CDR3 contains 13 residues. CDR3 DNA sequence: TGTGCCAGCAGGCGAACAGACTTCTACGAGCAGTACTTC. This sequence encodes CASRRTDFYEQYF.